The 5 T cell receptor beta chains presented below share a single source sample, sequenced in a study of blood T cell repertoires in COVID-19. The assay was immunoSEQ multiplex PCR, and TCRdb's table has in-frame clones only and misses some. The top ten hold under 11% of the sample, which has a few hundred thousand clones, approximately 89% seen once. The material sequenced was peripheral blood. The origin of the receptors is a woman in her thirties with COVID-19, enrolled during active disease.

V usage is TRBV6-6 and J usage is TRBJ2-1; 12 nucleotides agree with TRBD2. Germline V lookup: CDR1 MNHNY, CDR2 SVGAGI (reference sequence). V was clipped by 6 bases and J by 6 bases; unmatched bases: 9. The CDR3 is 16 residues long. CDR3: CASSLTLAGGLNEQFF. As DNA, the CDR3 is TGTGCCAGCAGCCTAACCCTAGCGGGAGGGCTCAATGAGCAGTTCTTC.

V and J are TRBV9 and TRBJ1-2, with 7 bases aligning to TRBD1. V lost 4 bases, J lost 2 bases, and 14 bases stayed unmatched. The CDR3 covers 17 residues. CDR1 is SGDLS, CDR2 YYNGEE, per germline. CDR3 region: CASSPFSTGTHNYGYTF. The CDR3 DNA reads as TGTGCCAGCAGCCCTTTCTCGACAGGGACCCACAACTATGGCTACACCTTC.

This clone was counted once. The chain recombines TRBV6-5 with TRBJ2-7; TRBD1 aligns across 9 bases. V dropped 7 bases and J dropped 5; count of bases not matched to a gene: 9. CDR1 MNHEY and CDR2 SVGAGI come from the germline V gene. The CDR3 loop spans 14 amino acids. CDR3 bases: TGTGCCAGCAAAAGTGACAGGGGGTGGAACGAGCAGTACTTC. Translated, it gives CASKSDRGWNEQYF.

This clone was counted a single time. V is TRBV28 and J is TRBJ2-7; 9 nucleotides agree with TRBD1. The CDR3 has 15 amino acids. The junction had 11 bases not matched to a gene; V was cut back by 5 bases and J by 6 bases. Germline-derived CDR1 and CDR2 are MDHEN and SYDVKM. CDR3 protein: CASSTSGTGRSEQYF. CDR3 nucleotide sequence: TGTGCCAGCAGTACGTCCGGGACAGGGAGATCCGAGCAGTACTTC.

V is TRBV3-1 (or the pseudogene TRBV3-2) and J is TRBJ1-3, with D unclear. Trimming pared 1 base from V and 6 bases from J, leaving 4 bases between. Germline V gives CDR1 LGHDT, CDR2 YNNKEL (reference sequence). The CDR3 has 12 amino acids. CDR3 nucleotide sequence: TGTGCCAGCAGCCAAGTGGCAAACACCATATATTTT. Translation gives CASSQVANTIYF.